The entry that follows covers one TCR beta chain sequence. Its antigen remains unidentified. No much larger clone exists at a distance of one base, and base qualities are not known. These data are taken from a study of blood T cell repertoires in COVID-19 (dated by TCRdb to the early 2020s). A note on the overall study: Collaborator samples came from the United States, Italy and Spain and covered acute and convalescent phases of COVID-19. The material from the prospective study consisted of cDNA or gDNA derived from T cells, B-cell-depleted T cells, or PBMCs. Where HLA class I and class II types were available, the types were taken from metadata supplied by the sample provider, not from assay-based typing. Nearly every sample came with metadata listing a de-identified subject ID, COVID-19 status, age in years and sex. The samples were drawn from the first 160 participants of the ongoing ImmuneRACE study and from roughly 1,300 subjects provided by 6 global collaborators. The repertoires were released in a freely available public database intended as a resource for research on the immune response to SARS-CoV-2. The dataset comprised deeply sampled blood TCRbeta repertoires from subjects exposed to, actively infected with, or recovered from COVID-19.

Overall results and qualifications from the work: The amount of clinical and demographic metadata varied by source and participant and was provided uncurated.

In the prospective study, participants were about 18 to 100 years old, resided in fewer than 25 geographic areas of the United States, and were enrolled through a virtual design. In the prospective study, cohorts were assigned on the basis of participant-reported clinical history obtained from a screening survey and a study questionnaire. Recovered participants in ImmuneRACE Cohort 3 were defined by two consecutive negative NP/OP PCR tests, clearance by a healthcare professional, or resolution of symptoms. Mobile phlebotomists in the prospective study collected whole blood, serum and a nasopharyngeal or oropharyngeal swab from every participant. Additional blood draws and questionnaires over an approximately two-month period could optionally be provided by prospective study participants. Blood samples from the prospective study were shipped frozen or at room temperature prior to DNA extraction.

V was cut back by 6 bases and J by 5 bases, leaving a gap of 13 bases between them. Including the terminal cysteine and phenylalanine, the CDR3 comprises 13 residues. Only the CDR3 portion is preserved as DNA: 39 bases, with reading frame beginning at the first base. Based on the germline V gene, the CDR1 and CDR2 sequences are MGHRA and YSYEKL. TCRbeta CDR3 regions were amplified from genomic DNA using the immunoSEQ Assay, a bias-controlled multiplex PCR. Processing in the source paper ran as follows. The number of nucleated cells in each sample was estimated from the amplification of reference gene primers within the assay. To quantify the absolute abundance of each unique TCRbeta CDR3 rearrangement, sequence reads were collapsed and filtered. Productive Simpson clonality was computed per sample as the square root of Simpson's diversity index over productive rearrangements. TCRdb provides this immuneACCESS table in a form limited to in-frame rearrangements. Some clones are lacking; in checked studies, under half of them reflect an unresolved V gene, and why the rest are absent is not known. The DNA gave D and trimming, while V, J and clone size come from that table. The table for this sample lists some 170,000 clones; 70% to 80% of them were counted only once. The ten largest account for about 18% of the sample.

The sequenced sample was PBMCs or T cells enriched from blood (not recorded which). The chain is made from TRBV4-1 and TRBJ2-5, and perhaps TRBD1 as D gene, on 5 matching bases. This clonotype was sampled from a woman in her forties or fifties who had recovered from COVID-19. CDR3 loop: CASSPLGRETQYF. The DNA is TGCGCCAGCAGTCCTCTGGGGCGGGAGACCCAGTACTTC.